The 13 T cell receptor beta chains presented below share a single source sample, sequenced in a study of blood T cells in healthy people across ages. Alongside a J-beta primer mix, a sample-barcoded 5' primer served in a second PCR lasting roughly 7 to 11 cycles. One entry per CDR3 protein results from TCRdb running MiXCR on the 5' RACE reads. The top ten clones hold approximately 14% of a sample with 950,000 to 1,200,000 distinct CDR3 sequences, more than 30% of them seen once. The specimen sequenced was blood. The receptors come from a man younger than 35 in good health.

The genes are TRBV20-1 and TRBJ1-2; perhaps TRBD1 as D (5 bases). V dropped 4 bases and J dropped 4 bases, with 16 bases sitting between them. This CDR3 is built from 14 residues. Germline V lookup: CDR1 DFQATT, CDR2 SNEGSKA (reference sequence). In DNA, the CDR3 is TGCAGTGCTACGGGGCATTCTCTCTCCTATGGCTACACCTTC. It codes for CSATGHSLSYGYTF.

This CDR3 is CASSEVVPPGDTQYF. The CDR3 nucleotides are TGTGCCAGCAGTGAGGTAGTACCTCCGGGAGATACGCAGTATTTT. The chain combines TRBV2 with TRBJ2-3; D is unresolved. Germline V gene data show CDR1 as SNHLY and CDR2 as FYNNEI. V dropped 3 bases and J dropped 5 bases, with 15 bases sitting between them. The CDR3 has 15 residues.

This clonotype was seen a handful of times. The rearrangement joins TRBV10-3 to TRBJ1-4, with no clear D. The germline gives CDR1 ENHRY, CDR2 SYGVKD. This CDR3 has 13 residues. The ends were cut back, 2 bases at V and 8 bases at J, with 9 bases in the middle. The CDR3 spells CAISEEGREKLFF. Here the CDR3 DNA reads TGTGCCATCAGTGAGGAGGGTAGGGAAAAACTGTTTTTT.

Only a few counts were recorded for this clonotype. The chain links TRBV6-2 or TRBV6-3 to TRBJ2-3; TRBD2 aligns across 11 bases. The V gene end was trimmed by 2 bases and the J gene end by 0 bases; junction bases not matched to a gene: 1. The CDR3 runs to 16 residues. The germline V gene encodes CDR1 MNHEY and CDR2 SVGEGT. CDR3 region: CASSYVAGGSTDTQYF. The DNA for the CDR3 is TGTGCCAGCAGTTACGTAGCGGGGGGGAGCACAGATACGCAGTATTTT.

This clonotype came up a few times. V is TRBV7-6 and J is TRBJ2-5; no clear D gene. CDR1 is SGHVS, CDR2 FNYEAQ, per germline. Trimming removed 4 bases from V and 1 base from J, with 13 bases in between. The CDR3 has 15 residues. The CDR3, as DNA: TGTGCCAGCAGCTCCCCCCGGCAATCCCAAGAGACCCAGTACTTC. Its protein product is CASSSPRQSQETQYF.

This clonotype appeared once. The chain employs TRBV5-1 and TRBJ1-1; D is uncertain. Trimming removed 0 bases at V and 5 bases at J, with 14 bases between. CDR3 length: 15 amino acids. CDR1 and CDR2 from the germline V gene are SGHRS and YFSETQ. The CDR3 reads CASSLASNSWTEAFF. The CDR3, as DNA: TGCGCCAGCAGCTTGGCGAGTAACAGCTGGACTGAAGCTTTCTTT.

This chain connects TRBV5-1 to TRBJ2-5, with D possibly matching TRBD1 (6 bases). Germline V gene data show CDR1 as SGHRS and CDR2 as YFSETQ. The V and J ends lost 4 bases and 2 bases respectively, with 15 bases between them. This CDR3 is built from 15 residues. In DNA, the CDR3 is TGCGCCAGCAGCGCATCCGGGACAACTCAAGAGACCCAGTACTTC. Amino acids: CASSASGTTQETQYF. Full variable domain (missing parts from reference TRBV5-1 and TRBJ2-5): KAGVTQTPRYLIKTRGQQVTLSCSPISGHRSVSWYQQTPGQGLQFLFEYFSETQRNKGNFPGRFSGRQFSNSRSEMNVSTLELGDSALYLCASSASGTTQETQYFGPGTRLLVL.

V is TRBV6-1 and J is TRBJ2-7; D gene ambiguous. The CDR3 length is 14 residues. V lost 5 bases, J lost 2 bases, and 13 bases lay in between. Germline CDR1 MNHNS, CDR2 SASEGT. As DNA, the CDR3 is TGTGCCAGCAGTCTCGGTTCCTCGACCTACGAGCAGTACTTC. Its protein is CASSLGSSTYEQYF.

On this clonotype: This is likely a read error, given that the CDR3 carries no conserved phenylalanine or tryptophan at its end. The rearrangement links TRBV20-1 to TRBJ1-2; 7 bases line up with TRBD1. This CDR3 is built from 15 residues. The V gene end was trimmed by 0 bases and the J gene end by 3 bases; junction bases not matched to a gene: 7. Germline V CDR1 and CDR2: DFQATT, SNEGSKA (reference sequence). The CDR3 here is CSARDAGTADYGYTI. CDR3 sequence (DNA): TGCAGTGCTAGAGATGCCGGGACAGCCGACTATGGCTACACCATC.

The V and J genes are TRBV7-9 and TRBJ2-1; TRBD2 agrees at 7 bases. V trimming: 0 bases; J trimming: 7 bases; junction bases outside the gene matches: 9. The CDR3 extends over 16 amino acids. Germline V gene sequence: CDR1 SEHNR, CDR2 FQNEAQ (reference sequence). CDR3 loop: CASSLASGPLGNEQFF. CDR3 nucleotide sequence: TGTGCCAGCAGCTTAGCTAGCGGGCCTTTGGGGAATGAGCAGTTCTTC.

The J gene is TRBJ2-3, the V gene TRBV12-3 or TRBV12-4, with D possibly being TRBD1 (5 bases). This CDR3 region has 15 residues. The germline V and J ends were trimmed by 3 bases and 4 bases, with 14 bases remaining between them. CDR3 in DNA: TGTGCCAGCAGTTTCGCAGGGCGTAGGGCAGATACGCAGTATTTT. Translating it yields CASSFAGRRADTQYF.

The genes are TRBV20-1 and TRBJ1-2; TRBD1 is a possible D gene (6 bases). Trimming removed 5 bases at V and 2 bases at J, with 15 bases between. CDR1 is DFQATT and CDR2 is SNEGSKA in the germline V gene (reference sequence). This CDR3 comprises 14 residues. Here the CDR3 reads CSAVGGDQNYGYTF. CDR3 sequence (DNA): TGCAGTGCTGTAGGGGGGGATCAAAACTATGGCTACACCTTC.

The chain employs TRBV20-1 and TRBJ1-5, with 8 bases lining up with TRBD1. The CDR3 has 16 residues. V gave up 2 bases and J gave up 0 bases; unmatched junction bases: 6. Germline CDR1 DFQATT, CDR2 SNEGSKA (reference sequence). CDR3 residues: CSARTGTGRSNQPQHF. The CDR3 coding sequence is TGCAGTGCTAGAACGGGGACAGGACGTAGCAATCAGCCCCAGCATTTT.